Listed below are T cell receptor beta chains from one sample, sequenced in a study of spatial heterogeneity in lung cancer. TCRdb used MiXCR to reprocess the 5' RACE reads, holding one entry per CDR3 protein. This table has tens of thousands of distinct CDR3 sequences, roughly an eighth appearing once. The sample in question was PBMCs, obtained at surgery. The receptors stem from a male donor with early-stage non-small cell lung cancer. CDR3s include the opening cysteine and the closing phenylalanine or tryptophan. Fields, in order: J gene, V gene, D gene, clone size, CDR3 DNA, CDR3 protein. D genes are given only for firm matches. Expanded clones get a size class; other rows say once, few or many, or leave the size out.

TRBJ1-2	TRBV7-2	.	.	TGTGCCAGCAGCCCAGATGGGCAATATGGCTACACCTTC	CASSPDGQYGYTF
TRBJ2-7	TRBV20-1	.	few	TGCAGTGCCACGAGCCAGCTTCCCTTCTACGAGCAGTACTTC	CSATSQLPFYEQYF
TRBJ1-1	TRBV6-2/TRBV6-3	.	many	TGTGCCACCCGACGGTCGGGTCCGGAAGCTTTCTTT	CATRRSGPEAFF
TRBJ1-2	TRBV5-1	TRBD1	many	TGCGCCAGCAGCGAGGGACAGCTACACACCCTCTATGGCTACACCTTC	CASSEGQLHTLYGYTF
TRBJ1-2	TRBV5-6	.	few	TGTGCCAGCAGCTTGGCACAGTACATACCCCATGGCTACACCTTC	CASSLAQYIPHGYTF
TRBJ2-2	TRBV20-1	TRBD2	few	TGCAGTGCTAGGACGGGAGGCAACACCGGGGAGCTGTTTTTT	CSARTGGNTGELFF
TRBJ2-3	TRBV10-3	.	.	TGTGCCATCAGTGAGACCGAGCGCGTAGGCGCAGATACGCAGTATTTT	CAISETERVGADTQYF
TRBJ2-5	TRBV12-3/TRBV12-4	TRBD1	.	TGTGCCAGCAGTAAGGGGGCGACACAAGAGACCCAGTACTTC	CASSKGATQETQYF
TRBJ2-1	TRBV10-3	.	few	TGTGCCATCAAAGAGGCTACCGAGCAGTTCTTC	CAIKEATEQFF
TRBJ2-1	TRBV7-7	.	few	TGTGCTAGCAGCTTACGGGGTAGCTCCTACAATGAGCAGTTCTTC	CASSLRGSSYNEQFF
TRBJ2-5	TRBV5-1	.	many	TGCGCCAGCAGCTTGGACAGGGTCGAAGAGACCCAGTACTTC	CASSLDRVEETQYF
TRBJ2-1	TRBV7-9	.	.	TGTGCCAGCAGCTTAGGTGGTTGGGGTAATGAGCAGTTCTTC	CASSLGGWGNEQFF
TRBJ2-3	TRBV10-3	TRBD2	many	TGTGCCATCAGTGAGTCATCGGGGGGGCCGATGACAGATACGCAGTATTTT	CAISESSGGPMTDTQYF
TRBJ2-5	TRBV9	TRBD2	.	TGTGCCAGCAGCGTTTTAGACGGGGGGGTGCCAGAGACCCAGTACTTC	CASSVLDGGVPETQYF
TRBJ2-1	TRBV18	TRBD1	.	TGTGCCAGCTCACCTCCAGGACAGGTATACAATGAGCAGTTCTTC	CASSPPGQVYNEQFF
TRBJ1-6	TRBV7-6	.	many	TGTGCCAGCAGCTCAAGACAGGTCTCACCCCTCCACTTT	CASSSRQVSPLHF
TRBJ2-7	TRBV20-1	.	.	TGCAGTGCTACTAGTTCTGTCAATTACGAGCAGTACTTC	CSATSSVNYEQYF
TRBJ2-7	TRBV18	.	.	TGTGCCAGCTCACCAGTTCATGGCCAACCCTACGAGCAGTACTTC	CASSPVHGQPYEQYF
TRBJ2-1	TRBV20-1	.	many	TGCAGTGCTAGGGCACTAGATTACAATGAGCAGTTCTTC	CSARALDYNEQFF
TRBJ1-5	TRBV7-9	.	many	TGTGCCAGCAGCTTAGGGGTCAGCAATCAGCCCCAGCATTTT	CASSLGVSNQPQHF
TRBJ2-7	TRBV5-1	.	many	TGCGCCAGCAGCTTAGGTGAAGGGAACGAGCAGTACTTC	CASSLGEGNEQYF
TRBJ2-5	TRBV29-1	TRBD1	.	TGCAGCGTTGCGTGGACAGGGGGCCGACAGACCCAGTACTTC	CSVAWTGGRQTQYF
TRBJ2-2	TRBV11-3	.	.	TGTGCCAGCAGCCCCCAGGCAGGGGTCGGGGAGCTGTTTTTT	CASSPQAGVGELFF
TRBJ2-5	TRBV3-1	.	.	TGTGCCAGCAGCCAAGTGGCTAGCCGGGTATACTTC	CASSQVASRVYF
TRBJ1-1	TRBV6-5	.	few	TGTGCCAGCAGTTACCCAACGTCGGCGGGACACCCCACTGAAGCTTTCTTT	CASSYPTSAGHPTEAFF
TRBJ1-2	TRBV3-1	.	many	TGTGCCAGCAGTCAAACTAGCGTGAAGGCATCTCTTGGCTACACCTTC	CASSQTSVKASLGYTF
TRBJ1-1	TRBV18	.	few	TGTGCCAGCTCACCGGACGGAAACACTGAAGCTTTCTTT	CASSPDGNTEAFF